Below are 27 T cell receptor beta chains sequenced from a single sample in a study of early T cells in non-severe SARS-CoV-2 infection. TCRdb analysed the 5' RACE reads with MiXCR anew, one entry per CDR3 protein. The sample gives tens of thousands of distinct CDR3 sequences, roughly 14% of which show up once; about 7.5% is in the top ten. Input material: whole blood. The source is an adult who was a healthcare worker with PCR-confirmed SARS-CoV-2 infection or an uninfected control (not recorded which).

This clonotype has only a few counts. The rearrangement links TRBV29-1 to TRBJ2-7; the D is unclear. V was trimmed by 7 bases and J by 9 bases, leaving 22 bases between them. CDR1 SQVTM and CDR2 ANQGSEA come from the germline V gene. The CDR3 is made up of 13 amino acids. The CDR3 nucleotides are TGCAGCGCCTCGTTTGGACGGTCTCTCGGGCAGTACTTC. Residues: CSASFGRSLGQYF.

The chain uses TRBV3-1 and TRBJ1-1, with D unclear. This CDR3 contains 15 residues. CDR1 is LGHDT, CDR2 YNNKEL, per germline (reference sequence). V was trimmed by 4 bases and J by 0 bases, leaving 12 bases between them. The CDR3 is CASSLYRDMNTEAFF. CDR3 bases: TGTGCCAGCAGCCTTTACAGAGACATGAACACTGAAGCTTTCTTT.

The rearrangement joins TRBV20-1 to TRBJ1-5; D might be TRBD1 (5 bases). Trimming shortened V by 3 bases and J by 1 base, and 10 bases separated the two germline ends. Germline V gives CDR1 DFQATT, CDR2 SNEGSKA (reference sequence). CDR3 size: 14 residues. This CDR3 reads CSARRDGSNQPQHF. The DNA for the CDR3 is TGCAGTGCTAGGCGGGACGGAAGCAATCAGCCCCAGCATTTT.

V is TRBV19 and J is TRBJ1-5; the match to TRBD1 covers 7 bases. From germline, CDR1 is LNHDA and CDR2 SQIVND (reference sequence). The CDR3 is 15 amino acids. Losses at the gene ends were 8 bases for V and 3 bases for J; bases not matched to a gene: 10. CDR3 nucleotide sequence: TGTGCCAGTGGAAGACAAAAGGGGGCCAATCAGCCCCAGCATTTT. This translates into CASGRQKGANQPQHF.

The chain links TRBV6-6 to TRBJ1-4; D not resolved. The ends were cut back, 0 bases at V and 4 bases at J, with 6 bases in the middle. CDR1 is MNHNY and CDR2 is SVGAGI in the germline V gene (reference sequence). CDR3 size: 14 residues. DNA for the CDR3: TGTGCCAGCAGTTACTCAAGAAATAATGAAAAACTGTTTTTT. The encoded protein is CASSYSRNNEKLFF.

This clonotype was observed a handful of times. This sequence joins TRBV11-2 and TRBJ2-3, with TRBD1 matching over 10 bases. There are 17 residues in the CDR3. V lost 3 bases to trimming and J lost 1 base; unmatched junction nucleotides: 7. Germline values: CDR1 SGHAT, CDR2 FQNNGV. The CDR3 bases are TGTGCCAGCAGCTTTAGGGGTGGACAGGGGGGCACAGATACGCAGTATTTT. This codes for CASSFRGGQGGTDTQYF.

This chain joins TRBV14 and TRBJ2-7, with 8 nucleotides matching TRBD2. CDR3 size: 18 residues. J lost 5 bases, V lost 6 bases, and 21 bases had no gene match. Germline loops: CDR1 SGHDN, CDR2 FVKESK. CDR3 amino acids: CASRRSLAGGEGGHEQYF. The CDR3 nucleotides read TGTGCCAGCAGGCGGAGTCTAGCGGGCGGAGAGGGCGGTCACGAGCAGTACTTC. The full variable domain, in which reference TRBV14 and TRBJ2-7 provide the parts outside the CDR3, is EAGVTQFPSHSVIEKGQTVTLRCDPISGHDNLYWYRRVMGKEIKFLLHFVKESKQDESGMPNNRFLAERTGGTYSTLKVQPAELEDSGVYFCASRRSLAGGEGGHEQYFGPGTRLTVT.

This clonotype was detected ten times or more. This chain connects TRBV6-2 or TRBV6-3 to TRBJ2-3, with 9 bases that match TRBD2. With 7 bases clipped from V and 1 base from J, the junction kept 18 bases outside the gene matches. Germline CDR1 reads MNHEY; CDR2 reads SVGEGT. The CDR3 extends over 19 amino acids. CDR3 in DNA: TGTGCCAGCATCCCCCGGGGCCTAGCGGGACTCAGGGGCACAGATACGCAGTATTTT. Translating it yields CASIPRGLAGLRGTDTQYF.

There are a few counts of this clonotype. This chain connects TRBV4-1 to TRBJ2-7; D remains unclear. CDR3 size: 16 residues. Trimming shortened V by 0 bases and J by 0 bases, and 12 bases separated the two germline ends. Germline lookup yields CDR1 MGHRA and CDR2 YSYEKL. Here the CDR3 DNA reads TGCGCCAGCAGCCAAGATGGAGCCATTCTCTCCTACGAGCAGTACTTC. Its translation: CASSQDGAILSYEQYF.

This clonotype appeared a few times. The V gene is TRBV5-6, the J gene TRBJ2-6; D call uncertain. The V end was cut by 7 bases, the J end by 1 base, with 3 bases between. The CDR3 runs 12 residues. Germline assignment: CDR1 SGHDT and CDR2 YYEEEE. The CDR3 loop is CASGSGANVLTF. The CDR3 coding sequence is TGTGCCAGCGGGTCTGGGGCCAACGTCCTGACTTTC.

J is TRBJ2-7 and V is TRBV7-8; the match to TRBD2 covers 12 bases. The CDR3 length is 15 residues. V dropped 5 bases and J dropped 4; count of bases not matched to a gene: 6. CDR1 and CDR2 (germline): SGHVS, FQNEAQ. The CDR3 sequence is CASSLRTSGTYEQYF. The CDR3 DNA reads TGTGCCAGCAGCCTTAGGACTAGCGGGACTTACGAGCAGTACTTC.

The CDR3 reads CASSSPSGRDTDTQYF. The CDR3 DNA follows: TGTGCCAGCAGCTCCCCTAGCGGGCGGGACACAGATACGCAGTATTTT. V gene TRBV7-9 combines with J gene TRBJ2-3; TRBD2 aligns across 8 bases. Germline V lookup: CDR1 SEHNR, CDR2 FQNEAQ (reference sequence). The CDR3 has 16 amino acids. J gave up 2 bases and V 4 bases, and 8 bases lay outside the gene matches.

CDR3 protein: CASSMGTGSYNEQFF. The CDR3 region has the DNA TGTGCCAGTAGTATGGGGACAGGGTCCTACAATGAGCAGTTCTTC. This rearrangement joins TRBV19 to TRBJ2-1; 9 bases fit TRBD1. Germline values: CDR1 LNHDA, CDR2 SQIVND (reference sequence). The CDR3 length is 15 residues. Unmatched junction bases numbered 1, after V lost 3 bases and J lost 1 base.

Remarks on this clonotype: The junction departs from germline at one end; a sequencing error may be responsible. This chain links TRBV2 with TRBJ1-1; TRBD1 matches at 10 bases. CDR1 SNHLY and CDR2 FYNNEI come from the germline V gene. The CDR3 consists of 14 residues. CDR3 in DNA: TGTACCAGCAGCGGAGACAGGGGGCTAACTGAAGCTTTCTTT. Protein sequence: CTSSGDRGLTEAFF.

J is TRBJ1-3 and V is TRBV5-1; D is possibly TRBD1 (6 bases). This CDR3 has 15 amino acids. Germline CDR1 reads SGHRS; CDR2 reads YFSETQ. V was clipped by 3 bases and J by 6 bases, with 16 bases between them. For the CDR3, the DNA is TGCGCCAGCAGCTCGCTACAGGGCGGTCTAAACACCATATATTTT. Its translation is CASSSLQGGLNTIYF.

The J gene is TRBJ2-5, the V gene TRBV29-1; weak D call: TRBD1 (6 bases). This CDR3 has 15 residues. Trimming removed 4 bases from V and 4 bases from J, with 19 bases in between. Germline-derived CDR1 and CDR2 are SQVTM and ANQGSEA. CDR3 sequence: CSVVQGSSNAETQYF. Here the CDR3 DNA reads TGCAGCGTTGTCCAGGGGTCCTCGAATGCAGAGACCCAGTACTTC.

V gene TRBV28 combines with J gene TRBJ1-6; TRBD1 is a possible D gene (5 bases). This CDR3 comprises 13 residues. Trimming removed 8 bases at V and 9 bases at J, with 14 bases between. Germline V gene lookup returns CDR1 MDHEN and CDR2 SYDVKM. The CDR3 DNA follows: TGTGCCAGCGATTTTGGGGGTAGTTCACCCCTCCACTTT. Protein sequence: CASDFGGSSPLHF.

The J gene is TRBJ2-1, the V gene TRBV30; possible D gene TRBD1, 5 bases. Trimming stripped 0 bases from V and 3 bases from J, with 12 bases between. This CDR3 has 15 amino acids. Germline lookup yields CDR1 GTSNPN and CDR2 SVGIG (reference sequence). The CDR3 sequence is CAWSVWTPHYNEQFF. CDR3 coding DNA: TGTGCCTGGAGTGTCTGGACACCTCACTACAATGAGCAGTTCTTC.

In this sample, this clonotype turned up a few times. The chain has TRBV28 and TRBJ1-1, with 7 nucleotides matching TRBD1. Trimming at V came to 8 bases and at J to 0 bases, leaving 9 bases not matched to a gene. The CDR3 spans 15 residues. Germline V lookup: CDR1 MDHEN, CDR2 SYDVKM. CDR3 sequence (DNA): TGTGCCAGCCCTAGGAGGGGGCCTCTGAACACTGAAGCTTTCTTT. Residues: CASPRRGPLNTEAFF.

The CDR3: CASSGDRKYNEQFF. CDR3 nucleotide sequence: TGCGCCAGCAGTGGTGACAGAAAGTACAATGAGCAGTTCTTC. This chain links TRBV10-2 with TRBJ2-1; perhaps TRBD1 as D (5 bases). The V and J ends lost 4 bases and 4 bases respectively, with 11 bases between them. There are 14 residues in the CDR3. Germline V gene data show CDR1 as WSHSY and CDR2 as SAAADI.

The sample holds a few counts of this clonotype. The rearrangement links TRBV27 to TRBJ1-5, with D uncertain. CDR3 length: 16 amino acids. V lost 6 bases and J lost 0, with 15 bases in between. The germline V gene has CDR1 MNHEY and CDR2 SMNVEV (reference sequence). CDR3 sequence reads: CASRLMNGVSNQPQHF. The CDR3 DNA reads as TGTGCCAGCAGACTGATGAACGGGGTTAGCAATCAGCCCCAGCATTTT.

The table lists this clonotype with a few counts. J is TRBJ2-3 and V is TRBV14; D uncertain. This CDR3 spans 13 amino acids. The germline CDR1 and CDR2 sequences are SGHDN and FVKESK. The V and J ends lost 3 bases and 2 bases respectively, with 6 bases between them. The CDR3 sequence: CASSQWITDTQYF. CDR3 nucleotides: TGTGCCAGCAGCCAGTGGATCACAGATACGCAGTATTTT.

V gene TRBV18 combines with J gene TRBJ2-3; D is undetermined. In germline, CDR1 is KGHSH, CDR2 LQKENI. The ends were cut back, 3 bases at V and 5 bases at J, with 9 bases in the middle. The CDR3 sequence is 13 residues long. In nucleotides, the CDR3 is TGTGCCAGCTCACCGGGGATCGGAGATACGCAGTATTTT. Residues: CASSPGIGDTQYF.

The chain joins TRBV10-2 to TRBJ2-3, with 8 bases lining up with TRBD2. Germline trimming cut 5 bases from V and 8 bases from J; bases unmatched to any gene: 15. The CDR3 has 16 amino acids. Germline-derived CDR1 and CDR2 are WSHSY and SAAADI. CDR3 sequence reads: CASSSGTSGVGRTQYF. The CDR3 DNA sequence: TGCGCCAGCAGTTCCGGGACTAGTGGTGTGGGTCGTACGCAGTATTTT.

The chain uses TRBV11-2 and TRBJ2-1; 8 bases agree with TRBD2. CDR3 length equals 15 residues. Germline CDR1 and CDR2: SGHAT and FQNNGV. With V trimmed by 5 bases and J by 7 bases, 10 bases remained unmatched. The CDR3 reads CASSLGTRLGNEQFF. Here the CDR3 DNA reads TGTGCCAGCAGCCTCGGGACTAGGCTTGGGAATGAGCAGTTCTTC.

The rearrangement uses TRBV29-1 and TRBJ2-1, with TRBD2 matching 10 bases. This CDR3 has 14 residues. Unmatched junction bases numbered 10, after V lost 7 bases and J lost 7 bases. The germline V gene has CDR1 SQVTM and CDR2 ANQGSEA. CDR3 DNA: TGCAGCGCCGAAGGGGCTAGCGGGAGTAATGAGCAGTTCTTC. This codes for CSAEGASGSNEQFF.

This clonotype was observed many times. The chain links TRBV28 to TRBJ2-2, with TRBD1 identical over 9 bases. V lost 2 bases to trimming and J lost 4 bases; unmatched junction nucleotides: 5. Germline CDR1 is MDHEN and CDR2 is SYDVKM. CDR3 length: 16 amino acids. CDR3 region: CASSLLRQGGTGELFF. The CDR3 DNA sequence: TGTGCCAGCAGTTTACTACGACAGGGGGGCACCGGGGAGCTGTTTTTT.